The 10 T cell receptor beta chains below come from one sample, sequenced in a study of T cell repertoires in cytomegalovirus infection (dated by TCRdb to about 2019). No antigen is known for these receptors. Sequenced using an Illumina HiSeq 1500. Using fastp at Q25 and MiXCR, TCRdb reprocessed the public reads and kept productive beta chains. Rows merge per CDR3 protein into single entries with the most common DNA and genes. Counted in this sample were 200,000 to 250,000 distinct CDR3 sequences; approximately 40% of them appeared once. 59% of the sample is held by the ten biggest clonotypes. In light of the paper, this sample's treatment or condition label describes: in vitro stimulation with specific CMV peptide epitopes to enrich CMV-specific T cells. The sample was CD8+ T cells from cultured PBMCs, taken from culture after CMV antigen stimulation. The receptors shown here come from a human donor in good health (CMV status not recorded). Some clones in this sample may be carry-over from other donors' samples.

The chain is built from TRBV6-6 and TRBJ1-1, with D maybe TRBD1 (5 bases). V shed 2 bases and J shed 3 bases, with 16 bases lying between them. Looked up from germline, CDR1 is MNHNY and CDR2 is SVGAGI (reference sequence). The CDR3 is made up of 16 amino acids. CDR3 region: CASSYALQGLDTEAFF. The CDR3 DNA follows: TGTGCCAGCAGTTACGCTCTCCAGGGTTTGGACACTGAAGCTTTCTTT.

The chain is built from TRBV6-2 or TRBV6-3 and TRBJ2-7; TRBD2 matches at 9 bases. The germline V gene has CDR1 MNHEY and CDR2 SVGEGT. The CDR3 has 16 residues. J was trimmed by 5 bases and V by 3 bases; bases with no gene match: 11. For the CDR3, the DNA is TGTGCCAGCAGTTATCCTCGCGGGAGGGCCAGGAACGAGCAGTACTTC. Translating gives CASSYPRGRARNEQYF.

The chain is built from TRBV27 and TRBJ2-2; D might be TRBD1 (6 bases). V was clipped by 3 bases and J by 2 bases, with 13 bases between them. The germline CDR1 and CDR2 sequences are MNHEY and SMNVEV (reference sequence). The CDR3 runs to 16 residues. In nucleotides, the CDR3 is TGTGCCAGCAGTTTTATGGGGGCTTTAAACACCGGGGAGCTGTTTTTT. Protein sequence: CASSFMGALNTGELFF.

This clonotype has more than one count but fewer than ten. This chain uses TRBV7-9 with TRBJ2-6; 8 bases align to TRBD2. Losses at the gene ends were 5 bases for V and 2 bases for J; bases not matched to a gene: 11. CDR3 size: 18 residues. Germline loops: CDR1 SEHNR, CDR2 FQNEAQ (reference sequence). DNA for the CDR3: TGTGCCAGCAGCCACCTCGCGGGGGGCGGGCCTGGGGCCAACGTCCTGACTTTC. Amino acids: CASSHLAGGGPGANVLTF.

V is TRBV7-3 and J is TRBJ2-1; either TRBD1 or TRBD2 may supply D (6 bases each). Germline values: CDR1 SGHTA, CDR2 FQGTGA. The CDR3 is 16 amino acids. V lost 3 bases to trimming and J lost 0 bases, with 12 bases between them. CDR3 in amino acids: CASSFSGADSYNEQFF. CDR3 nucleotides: TGTGCCAGCAGCTTCTCGGGGGCCGACTCCTACAATGAGCAGTTCTTC.

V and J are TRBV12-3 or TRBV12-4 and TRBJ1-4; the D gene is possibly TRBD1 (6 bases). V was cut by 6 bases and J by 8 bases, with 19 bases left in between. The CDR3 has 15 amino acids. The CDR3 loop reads CASSPGHFGAEKLFF. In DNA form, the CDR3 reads TGTGCCAGCAGCCCGGGACACTTCGGTGCGGAAAAACTGTTTTTT.

This CDR3 is CASSLVLTGNTIYF. CDR3 coding DNA: TGTGCCAGCAGTCTCGTGCTCACAGGGAACACCATATATTTT. V usage is TRBV28 and J usage is TRBJ1-3; D might be TRBD1 (6 bases). This CDR3 has 14 amino acids. Germline CDR1 reads MDHEN; CDR2 reads SYDVKM. Deletions cut 5 bases from V and 7 bases from J, with 15 bases between.

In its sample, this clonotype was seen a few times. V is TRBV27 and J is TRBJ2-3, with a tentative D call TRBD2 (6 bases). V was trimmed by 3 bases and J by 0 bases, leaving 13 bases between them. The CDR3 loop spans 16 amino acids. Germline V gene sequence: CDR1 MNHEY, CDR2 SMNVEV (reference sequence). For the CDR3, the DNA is TGTGCCAGCAGTTTTTACTCTAGCGCAAGCACAGATACGCAGTATTTT. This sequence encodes CASSFYSSASTDTQYF.

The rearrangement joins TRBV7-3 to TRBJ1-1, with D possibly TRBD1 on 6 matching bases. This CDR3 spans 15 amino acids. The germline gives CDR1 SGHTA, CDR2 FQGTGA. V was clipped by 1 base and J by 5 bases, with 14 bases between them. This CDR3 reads CASSLRRQGRTEAFF. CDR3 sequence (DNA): TGTGCCAGCAGCTTAAGGCGCCAGGGGCGGACTGAAGCTTTCTTT.

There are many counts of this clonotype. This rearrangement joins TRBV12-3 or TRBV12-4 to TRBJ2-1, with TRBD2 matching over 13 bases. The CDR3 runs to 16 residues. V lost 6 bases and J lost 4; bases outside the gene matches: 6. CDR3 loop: CASRPPGLAGYNEQFF. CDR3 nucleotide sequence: TGTGCCAGCAGACCACCGGGACTAGCGGGGTACAATGAGCAGTTCTTC.